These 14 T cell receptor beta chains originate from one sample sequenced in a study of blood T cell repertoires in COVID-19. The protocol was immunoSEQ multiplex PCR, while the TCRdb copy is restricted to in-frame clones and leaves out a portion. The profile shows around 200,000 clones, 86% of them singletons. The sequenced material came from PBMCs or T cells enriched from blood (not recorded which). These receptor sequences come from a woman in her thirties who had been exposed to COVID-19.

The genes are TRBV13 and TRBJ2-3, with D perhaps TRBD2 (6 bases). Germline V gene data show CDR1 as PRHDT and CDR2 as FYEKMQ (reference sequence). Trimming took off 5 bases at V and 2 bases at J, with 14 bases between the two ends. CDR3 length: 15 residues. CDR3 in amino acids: CASSHRLGSTDTQYF. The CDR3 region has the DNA TGTGCCAGCAGCCACCGACTAGGTTCCACAGATACGCAGTATTTT.

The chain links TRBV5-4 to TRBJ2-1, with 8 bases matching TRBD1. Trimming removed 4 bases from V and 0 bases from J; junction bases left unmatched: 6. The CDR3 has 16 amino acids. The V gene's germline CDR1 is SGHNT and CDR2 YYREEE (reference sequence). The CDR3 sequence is CASSRTGRSSYNEQFF. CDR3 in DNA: TGTGCCAGCAGCCGGACAGGGCGTAGCTCCTACAATGAGCAGTTCTTC.

The CDR3 nucleotides read TGTGCCAGCAGCAAACAGGGAATGAACACTGAAGCTTTCTTT. It yields the protein CASSKQGMNTEAFF. The chain employs TRBV6-5 and TRBJ1-1; TRBD1 might be the D (6 bases). The germline gives CDR1 MNHEY, CDR2 SVGAGI. The CDR3 length is 14 residues. V gave up 6 bases and J gave up 0 bases, with 11 bases separating them.

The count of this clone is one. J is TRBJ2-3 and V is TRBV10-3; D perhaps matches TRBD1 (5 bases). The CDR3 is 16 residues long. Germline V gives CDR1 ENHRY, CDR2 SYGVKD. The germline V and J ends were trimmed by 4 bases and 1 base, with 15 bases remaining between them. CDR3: CAISGAGRQRTDTQYF. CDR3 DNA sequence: TGTGCCATCAGTGGGGCCGGTAGACAGCGCACAGATACGCAGTATTTT.

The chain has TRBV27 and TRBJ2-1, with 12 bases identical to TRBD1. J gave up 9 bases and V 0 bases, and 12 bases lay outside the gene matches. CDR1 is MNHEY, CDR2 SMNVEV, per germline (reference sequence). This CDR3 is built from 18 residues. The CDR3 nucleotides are TGTGCCAGCAGTTTATCGCGCCGGGACAGGGGGCGATATGGTGAGCAGTTCTTC. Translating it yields CASSLSRRDRGRYGEQFF.

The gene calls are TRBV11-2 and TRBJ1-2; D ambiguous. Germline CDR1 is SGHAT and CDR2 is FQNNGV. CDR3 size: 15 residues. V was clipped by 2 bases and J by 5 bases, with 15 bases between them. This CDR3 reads CASSLMLFSSYGYTF. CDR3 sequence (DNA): TGTGCCAGCAGCTTAATGTTATTTTCCAGTTATGGCTACACCTTC.

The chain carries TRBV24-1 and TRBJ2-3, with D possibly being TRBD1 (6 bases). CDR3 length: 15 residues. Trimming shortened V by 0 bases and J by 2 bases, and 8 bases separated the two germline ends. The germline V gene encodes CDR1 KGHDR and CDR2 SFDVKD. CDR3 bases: TGTGCCACCAGTGATTTGCAGGGGTACACAGATACGCAGTATTTT. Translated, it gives CATSDLQGYTDTQYF.

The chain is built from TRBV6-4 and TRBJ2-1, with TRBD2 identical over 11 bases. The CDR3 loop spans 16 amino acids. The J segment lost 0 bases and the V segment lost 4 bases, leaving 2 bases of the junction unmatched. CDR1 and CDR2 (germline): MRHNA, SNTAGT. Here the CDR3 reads CASSVGLAVSYNEQFF. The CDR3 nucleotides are TGTGCCAGCAGTGTGGGACTAGCGGTCTCCTACAATGAGCAGTTCTTC.

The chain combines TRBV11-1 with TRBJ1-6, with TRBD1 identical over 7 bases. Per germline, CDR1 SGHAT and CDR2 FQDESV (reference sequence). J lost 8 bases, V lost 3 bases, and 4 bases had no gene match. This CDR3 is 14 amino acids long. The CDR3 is CASSFTGVYSPLHF. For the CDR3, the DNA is TGTGCCAGCAGCTTCACAGGGGTCTATTCACCCCTCCACTTT.

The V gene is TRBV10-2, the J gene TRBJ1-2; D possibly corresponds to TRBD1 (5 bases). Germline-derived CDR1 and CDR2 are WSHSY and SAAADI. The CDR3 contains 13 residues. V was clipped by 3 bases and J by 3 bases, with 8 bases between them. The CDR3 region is CASSDAGDYGYTF. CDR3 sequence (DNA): TGCGCCAGCAGTGACGCGGGGGACTATGGCTACACCTTC.

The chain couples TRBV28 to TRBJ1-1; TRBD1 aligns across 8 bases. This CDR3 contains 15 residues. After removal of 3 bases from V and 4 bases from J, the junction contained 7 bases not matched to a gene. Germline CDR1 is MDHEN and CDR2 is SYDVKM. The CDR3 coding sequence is TGTGCCAGCAGTTTTGGCAGGGGGCCGGGCACTGAAGCTTTCTTT. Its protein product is CASSFGRGPGTEAFF.

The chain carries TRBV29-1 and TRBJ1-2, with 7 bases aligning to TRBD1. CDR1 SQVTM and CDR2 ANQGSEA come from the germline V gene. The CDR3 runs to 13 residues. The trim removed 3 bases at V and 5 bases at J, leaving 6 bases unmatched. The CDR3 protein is CSVEQGGHYGYTF. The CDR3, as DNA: TGCAGCGTTGAGCAGGGGGGTCATTATGGCTACACCTTC.

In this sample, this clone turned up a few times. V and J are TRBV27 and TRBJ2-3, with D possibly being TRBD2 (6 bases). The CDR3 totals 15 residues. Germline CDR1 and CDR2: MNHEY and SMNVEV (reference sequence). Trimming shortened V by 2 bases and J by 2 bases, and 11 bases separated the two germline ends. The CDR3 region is CASSLQRAYTDTQYF. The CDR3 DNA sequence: TGTGCCAGCAGTTTACAGCGGGCGTACACAGATACGCAGTATTTT.

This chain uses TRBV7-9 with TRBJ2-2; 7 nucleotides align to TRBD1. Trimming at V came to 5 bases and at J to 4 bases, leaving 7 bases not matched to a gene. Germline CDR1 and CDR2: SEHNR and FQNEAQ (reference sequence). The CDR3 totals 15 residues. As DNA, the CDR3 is TGTGCCAGCAGCACCCGACAGGGCCCCACCGGGGAGCTGTTTTTT. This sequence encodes CASSTRQGPTGELFF.